A selection of T cell receptor beta chains follows, all from one sample in a study of vaccination effects on CD4 cells after COVID-19. Assay: immunoSEQ multiplex PCR; the TCRdb copy retains only in-frame clones and omits some. Found here are roughly 70,000 clones, 76% of them singletons; the top ten hold about 0.86%. Their target antigens are unknown. The sequenced sample was CD4+ T cells from PBMCs cultured with HCoV-OC43 spike peptides, obtained after COVID-19 vaccination. Receptor source: a human donor who received a COVID-19 vaccine. Each CDR3 is given with its conserved first and last residue. A D gene is named only where the DNA matches it firmly. Some rows mark clone size as missing; the rest say once, few, many or name a class of expanded clone.

d_call j_call v_call clone_size cdr3_nt cdr3_aa
NA TRBJ1-4 TRBV30 NA TGTGCCTGGAGTGTATACAGCTCTAATGAAAAACTGTTTTTT CAWSVYSSNEKLFF
NA TRBJ1-2 TRBV5-6 NA TGTGCCAGCAGAGACGCAGCTAACTATGGCTACACCTTC CASRDAANYGYTF
TRBD1 TRBJ2-1 TRBV2 few TGTGCCAGCAGGGGACAGGGCGATGAGCAGTTCTTC CASRGQGDEQFF
NA TRBJ2-3 TRBV9 NA TGTGCCAGCAGCGTAGTAGGAGGGAGCACAGATACGCAGTATTTT CASSVVGGSTDTQYF
NA TRBJ1-1 TRBV6-2/TRBV6-3 NA TGTGCCAGCAGCCACCGGGCGGATATAGAAGCTTTCTTT CASSHRADIEAFF
NA TRBJ2-3 TRBV27 NA TGTGCCAGCAGTTATAAGGGTGGAGGGCCAGATACGCAGTATTTT CASSYKGGGPDTQYF
NA TRBJ1-1 TRBV29-1 NA TGCAGCGTTGTCCTGAGGGGGGGACCCACTGAAGCTTTCTTT CSVVLRGGPTEAFF
NA TRBJ2-1 TRBV7-9 NA TGTGCCAGCAGCTTAGGCAGCTACAATGAGCAGTTCTTC CASSLGSYNEQFF
NA TRBJ1-5 TRBV6-5 NA TGTGCCAGCAGTCTCGCAGGGGATAGCAATCAGCCCCAGCATTTT CASSLAGDSNQPQHF
TRBD1 TRBJ2-1 TRBV9 NA TGTGCCAGCAGCGTAGCTACAGGGGGCAGCTCCTACAATGAGCAGTTCTTC CASSVATGGSSYNEQFF
TRBD1 TRBJ1-2 TRBV9 NA TGTGCCAGCAGCGTAGTGGCAGGGGGGGTCCGCAGTGGCTACACCTTC CASSVVAGGVRSGYTF
NA TRBJ1-3 TRBV6-5 NA TGTGCCAGCAGTTACTCTCAGGGGTTCGGGTACACCATATATTTT CASSYSQGFGYTIYF